Below, one TCR beta chain is given with its context. The assay was immunoSEQ multiplex PCR, and TCRdb's table has in-frame clones only and misses some. Among approximately 5,900 clones listed, roughly a third were seen once. The data originate from a study of CXCR4 blockade with PD-1 therapy in pancreatic cancer. Sequenced sample: tumor tissue. This sequence originates from a human donor with pancreatic ductal adenocarcinoma.

Here the CDR3 DNA reads TGTGCCACCAGCAGAGATACGGTTAACTATGGCTACACCTTC. Encoded protein: CATSRDTVNYGYTF. This chain joins TRBV15 and TRBJ1-2; D is unresolved. This CDR3 region has 14 residues. V was pared by 0 bases and J by 1 base, with 6 bases between. Germline CDR1 and CDR2: LNHNV and YYDKDF (reference sequence).